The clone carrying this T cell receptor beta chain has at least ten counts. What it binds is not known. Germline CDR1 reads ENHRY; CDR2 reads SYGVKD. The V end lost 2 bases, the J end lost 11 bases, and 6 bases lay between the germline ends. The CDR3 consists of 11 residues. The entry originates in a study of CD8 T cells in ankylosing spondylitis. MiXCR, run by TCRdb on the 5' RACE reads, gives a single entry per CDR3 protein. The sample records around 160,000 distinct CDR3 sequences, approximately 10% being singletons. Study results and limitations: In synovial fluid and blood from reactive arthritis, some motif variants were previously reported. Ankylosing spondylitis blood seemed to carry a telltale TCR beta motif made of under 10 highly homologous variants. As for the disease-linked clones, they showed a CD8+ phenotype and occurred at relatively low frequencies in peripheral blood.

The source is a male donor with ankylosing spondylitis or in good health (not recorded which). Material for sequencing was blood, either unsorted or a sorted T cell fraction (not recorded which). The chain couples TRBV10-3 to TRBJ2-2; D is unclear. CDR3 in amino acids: CAISELGELFF. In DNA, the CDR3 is TGTGCCATCAGTGAGCTCGGAGAGCTGTTTTTT.